The 23 T cell receptor beta chains listed next were all sequenced from one sample in a study of shared clonotypes between healthy human individuals. The repertoire was sequenced with immunoSEQ multiplex PCR; TCRdb's copy has only in-frame clones and lacks some. The repertoire holds approximately 1,500,000 clones, with 96% as singletons. Sequencing used naive CD4+ T cells sorted from blood. Specified subset: CD45RA+ positively selected. The receptors were sampled from a man between 25 and 39 years old in good health.

The genes are TRBV15 and TRBJ2-5; no clear D gene. CDR3 size: 14 residues. The V gene's germline CDR1 is LNHNV and CDR2 YYDKDF (reference sequence). Trimming left V 0 bases short and J 2 bases short, with 7 bases between. DNA for the CDR3: TGTGCCACCAGCAGAGATCTTAGGCAAGAGACCCAGTACTTC. Protein sequence: CATSRDLRQETQYF.

The chain is built from TRBV7-2 and TRBJ2-7, with no clear D. CDR3 length equals 13 residues. CDR1 and CDR2 from the germline V gene are SGHTA and FQGNSA. V was cut by 1 base and J by 3 bases, with 7 bases left in between. The CDR3 loop reads CASSLVPNYEQYF. CDR3 bases: TGTGCCAGCAGCTTAGTGCCGAACTACGAGCAGTACTTC. The whole variable domain, filled in from reference TRBV7-2 and TRBJ2-7, reads GAGVSQSPSNKVTEKGKDVELRCDPISGHTALYWYRQSLGQGLEFLIYFQGNSAPDKSGLPSDRFSAERTGGSVSTLTIQRTQQEDSAVYLCASSLVPNYEQYFGPGTRLTVT.

The CDR3 region is CASSVVGAQYF. In nucleotides, the CDR3 is TGTGCCAGCAGTGTAGTGGGGGCCCAGTACTTC. The chain recombines TRBV6-1 with TRBJ2-5, with D perhaps being TRBD1 or TRBD2 (5 bases each). The germline V gene encodes CDR1 MNHNS and CDR2 SASEGT. V was pared by 4 bases and J by 9 bases, with 9 bases between. The CDR3 length is 11 residues.

This clone was recorded once. The J gene is TRBJ2-1, the V gene TRBV5-4; the match to TRBD2 covers 12 bases. Germline V gives CDR1 SGHNT, CDR2 YYREEE (reference sequence). V dropped 3 bases and J dropped 10; count of bases not matched to a gene: 14. This CDR3 has 17 amino acids. In nucleotides, the CDR3 is TGTGCCAGCAGCTCCGGGACTAGCGGGCCCTCACTACAGGAGCAGTTCTTC. It encodes CASSSGTSGPSLQEQFF. The full variable domain, rest sourced from reference TRBV5-4 and TRBJ2-1, is ETGVTQSPTHLIKTRGQQVTLRCSSQSGHNTVSWYQQALGQGPQFIFQYYREEENGRGNFPPRFSGLQFPNYSSELNVNALELDDSALYLCASSSGTSGPSLQEQFFGPGTRLTVL.

The CDR3 reads CASSPDSRVGELFF. CDR3 sequence (DNA): TGTGCCAGCAGCCCGGACTCCCGGGTCGGGGAGCTGTTTTTT. The chain links TRBV7-3 to TRBJ2-2; tentatively, D is TRBD2 (5 bases). V lost 5 bases and J lost 7, with 14 bases in between. The germline V gene has CDR1 SGHTA and CDR2 FQGTGA. The CDR3 runs to 14 residues.

This clone appeared once. The gene calls are TRBV10-3 and TRBJ2-7; possible D gene TRBD1, 6 bases. The CDR3 is 17 amino acids. Per the germline V gene, CDR1 is ENHRY and CDR2 is SYGVKD. The germline V and J ends were trimmed by 11 bases and 3 bases, with 29 bases remaining between them. The CDR3 spells CASMPTGRSSTRYEQYF. In nucleotides, the CDR3 is TGTGCCTCCATGCCCACAGGGCGATCTTCTACTCGCTACGAGCAGTACTTC.

This chain connects TRBV18 to TRBJ2-6; 7 bases fit TRBD1. CDR1 and CDR2 from the germline V gene are KGHSH and LQKENI. This CDR3 is built from 18 residues. The trim removed 3 bases at V and 1 base at J, leaving 9 bases unmatched. This CDR3 is CASSPVWNRGSGANVLTF. The CDR3, as DNA: TGTGCCAGCTCACCGGTTTGGAACAGGGGATCTGGGGCCAACGTCCTGACTTTC.

The chain employs TRBV27 and TRBJ2-3, with 9 bases identical to TRBD2. Germline-derived CDR1 and CDR2 are MNHEY and SMNVEV (reference sequence). V lost 3 bases, J lost 14 bases, and 6 bases stayed unmatched. This CDR3 comprises 12 residues. The CDR3 DNA sequence: TGTGCCAGCAGTTTCTCGGGGACTAGCACGTATTTT. Its protein is CASSFSGTSTYF.

V usage is TRBV25-1 and J usage is TRBJ2-1, with 7 bases lining up with TRBD2. Germline values: CDR1 MGHDK, CDR2 SYGVNS. J was trimmed by 7 bases and V by 8 bases; bases with no gene match: 8. The CDR3 loop spans 13 amino acids. The CDR3, as DNA: TGTGCCAGCGGGGCCCCGGGGGGTAATGAGCAGTTCTTC. It encodes CASGAPGGNEQFF.

V and J are TRBV6-5 and TRBJ2-7; 13 bases fit TRBD2. J was trimmed by 3 bases and V by 5 bases; bases with no gene match: 4. CDR3 length equals 15 residues. Germline V lookup: CDR1 MNHEY, CDR2 SVGAGI. This CDR3 is CASSRGLAGDYEQYF. The DNA of the CDR3 is TGTGCCAGCAGTCGAGGACTAGCGGGGGACTACGAGCAGTACTTC.

The chain has TRBV5-1 and TRBJ1-1, with D possibly being TRBD1 (5 bases). Germline V gene sequence: CDR1 SGHRS, CDR2 YFSETQ. V gave up 3 bases and J gave up 3 bases, with 24 bases separating them. The CDR3 has 18 amino acids. CDR3 in amino acids: CASSSLTQGQAWDTEAFF. CDR3 coding DNA: TGCGCCAGCAGCTCGCTGACCCAGGGCCAGGCGTGGGACACTGAAGCTTTCTTT. Looking up the rest from reference TRBV5-1 and TRBJ1-1 gives the full variable domain: KAGVTQTPRYLIKTRGQQVTLSCSPISGHRSVSWYQQTPGQGLQFLFEYFSETQRNKGNFPGRFSGRQFSNSRSEMNVSTLELGDSALYLCASSSLTQGQAWDTEAFFGQGTRLTVV.

CDR3 nucleotides: TGTGCCAGCCTACCGGCCGCTGGAGATACGCAGTATTTT. Translating it yields CASLPAAGDTQYF. The chain recombines TRBV5-8 with TRBJ2-3; no firm D call. There are 13 residues in the CDR3. Trimming took 7 bases from V and 5 from J, leaving 14 bases between them. CDR1 SGHTS and CDR2 YDEGEE come from the germline V gene.

For the CDR3, the DNA is TGTGCCAGCAGCTTATATGAAGCTTTCTTT. Protein sequence: CASSLYEAFF. The gene calls are TRBV6-1 and TRBJ1-1; D call uncertain. This CDR3 is 10 amino acids long. Germline V lookup: CDR1 MNHNS, CDR2 SASEGT. V was clipped by 6 bases and J by 7 bases, with 6 bases between them.

V usage is TRBV6-4 and J usage is TRBJ2-5, with D maybe TRBD1 (5 bases). Trimming stripped 5 bases from V and 4 bases from J, with 14 bases between. Germline V CDR1 and CDR2: MRHNA, SNTAGT. The CDR3 has 14 amino acids. The CDR3 here is CASSPIRASETQYF. CDR3 DNA: TGTGCCAGCAGTCCGATCAGGGCTTCAGAGACCCAGTACTTC.

The rearrangement joins TRBV7-2 to TRBJ2-2; D is perhaps TRBD2 (6 bases). The CDR3 has 14 amino acids. V lost 4 bases and J 5 bases, leaving 11 bases between the germline ends. In germline, CDR1 is SGHTA, CDR2 FQGNSA. CDR3 amino acids: CASSSLGGTGELFF. CDR3 bases: TGTGCCAGCAGCTCCCTCGGAGGGACCGGGGAGCTGTTTTTT.

Comment on this clone: The germline gene is not matched at one end of the junction; a read error may be the cause. The chain carries TRBV6-1 and TRBJ1-2; D remains unclear. This CDR3 comprises 10 residues. Germline CDR1 reads MNHNS; CDR2 reads SASEGT. The CDR3 sequence is CASSEALTAF. CDR3 nucleotide sequence: TGTGCCAGCAGTGAAGCGCTTACCGCTTTC.

V usage is TRBV2 and J usage is TRBJ2-3; 8 positions agree with TRBD1. The germline gives CDR1 SNHLY, CDR2 FYNNEI. The J segment lost 3 bases and the V segment lost 8 bases, leaving 7 bases of the junction unmatched. This CDR3 comprises 14 residues. The CDR3 here is CASAMDRATDTQYF. The CDR3 bases are TGTGCCAGCGCCATGGACAGGGCTACAGATACGCAGTATTTT.

This chain joins TRBV7-9 and TRBJ2-1; 7 positions match TRBD1. The CDR3 is 17 residues long. The V gene's germline CDR1 is SEHNR and CDR2 FQNEAQ (reference sequence). Trimming at V came to 2 bases and at J to 4 bases, leaving 11 bases not matched to a gene. The DNA of the CDR3 is TGTGCCAGCAGCTTATTCCCTGGTCCGGGACAGTACAATGAGCAGTTCTTC. Translated, it gives CASSLFPGPGQYNEQFF. The whole variable domain, remainder taken from reference TRBV7-9 and TRBJ2-1, is DTGVSQNPRHKITKRGQNVTFRCDPISEHNRLYWYRQTLGQGPEFLTYFQNEAQLEKSRLLSDRFSAERPKGSFSTLEIQRTEQGDSAMYLCASSLFPGPGQYNEQFFGPGTRLTVL.

The rearrangement joins TRBV5-1 to TRBJ2-3; TRBD1 or TRBD2 may be the D gene (5 bases each). CDR3 length: 16 residues. The ends were cut back, 0 bases at V and 1 base at J, with 12 bases in the middle. Germline CDR1 is SGHRS and CDR2 is YFSETQ. The CDR3 loop reads CASSLVGDLGTDTQYF. The CDR3 DNA is TGCGCCAGCAGCTTGGTTGGGGACCTCGGCACAGATACGCAGTATTTT.

The chain links TRBV7-9 to TRBJ2-7, with TRBD2 matching 7 bases. The CDR3 spans 13 residues. With V trimmed by 8 bases and J by 7 bases, 11 bases remained unmatched. Per germline, CDR1 SEHNR and CDR2 FQNEAQ (reference sequence). The CDR3 DNA is TGTGCCAGCGGGAGGGCGGGGACTGAAGAGCAGTACTTC. Translated: CASGRAGTEEQYF.

This chain uses TRBV28 with TRBJ2-5, with TRBD1 matching over 8 bases. Germline lookup yields CDR1 MDHEN and CDR2 SYDVKM. V shed 5 bases and J 4 bases; nucleotides not matched to a gene: 0. This CDR3 comprises 12 residues. The CDR3: CASSTGGETQYF. The CDR3 DNA reads TGTGCCAGCAGTACAGGGGGAGAGACCCAGTACTTC.

The genes are TRBV7-8 and TRBJ2-7; the D gene could be TRBD1 or TRBD2 (5 bases each). CDR1 and CDR2 from the germline V gene are SGHVS and FQNEAQ. This CDR3 is built from 15 residues. V lost 4 bases to trimming and J lost 3 bases, with 16 bases between them. CDR3 in amino acids: CASSSQKGSLYEQYF. CDR3 coding DNA: TGTGCCAGCAGCTCACAGAAGGGGAGTCTCTACGAGCAGTACTTC.

This rearrangement joins TRBV10-3 to TRBJ2-3; 13 bases fit TRBD2. V shed 6 bases, J shed 6 bases, and the junction held 0 bases outside the gene matches. Germline CDR1 reads ENHRY; CDR2 reads SYGVKD. The length of the CDR3 is 13 residues. CDR3 loop: CAIRTSGRDTQYF. DNA of the CDR3: TGTGCCATCAGGACTAGCGGGAGGGATACGCAGTATTTT.